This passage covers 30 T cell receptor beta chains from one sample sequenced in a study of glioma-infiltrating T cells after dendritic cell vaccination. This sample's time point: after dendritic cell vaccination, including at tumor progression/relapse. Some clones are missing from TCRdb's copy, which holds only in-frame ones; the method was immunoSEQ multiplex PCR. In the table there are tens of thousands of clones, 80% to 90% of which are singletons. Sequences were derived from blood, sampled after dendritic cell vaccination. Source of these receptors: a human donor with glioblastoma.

CDR3 bases: TGTGCCAGCAGCTCGAGTTATGGAGGCGGCCCTAACTATGGCTACACCTTC. It specifies CASSSSYGGGPNYGYTF. V and J are TRBV11-2 and TRBJ1-2; D is undetermined. Germline V CDR1 and CDR2: SGHAT, FQNNGV. CDR3 length: 17 residues. Trimming took 4 bases from V and 0 from J, leaving 18 bases between them.

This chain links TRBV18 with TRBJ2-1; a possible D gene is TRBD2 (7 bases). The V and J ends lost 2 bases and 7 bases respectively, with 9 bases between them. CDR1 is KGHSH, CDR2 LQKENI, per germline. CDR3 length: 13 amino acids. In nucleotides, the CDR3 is TGTGCCAGCTCACCAGCGGGGGCGAATGAGCAGTTCTTC. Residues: CASSPAGANEQFF.

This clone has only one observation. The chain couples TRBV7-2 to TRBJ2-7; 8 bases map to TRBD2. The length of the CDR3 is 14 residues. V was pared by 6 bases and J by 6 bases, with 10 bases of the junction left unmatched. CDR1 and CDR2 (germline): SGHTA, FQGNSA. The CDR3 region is CASRFGGAGGEQYF. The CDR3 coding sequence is TGTGCCAGCAGATTCGGGGGGGCCGGAGGCGAGCAGTACTTC.

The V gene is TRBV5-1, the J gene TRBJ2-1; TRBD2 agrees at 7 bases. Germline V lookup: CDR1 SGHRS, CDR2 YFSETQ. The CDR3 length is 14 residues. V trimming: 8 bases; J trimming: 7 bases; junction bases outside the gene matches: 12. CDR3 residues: CASPLADLRNEQFF. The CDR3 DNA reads TGCGCCAGTCCCCTAGCGGATCTCAGGAATGAGCAGTTCTTC.

Written as DNA, the CDR3 is TGTGCCAGCAGCCAAGTGCTCAGGGTGAACACTGAAGCTTTCTTT. As protein: CASSQVLRVNTEAFF. This chain connects TRBV4-2 to TRBJ1-1, with D perhaps matching TRBD1 (5 bases). With 1 base removed from V and 0 bases from J, the gap between germline ends came to 9 bases. The CDR3 is 15 residues long. Per germline, CDR1 LGHNA and CDR2 YNFKEQ.

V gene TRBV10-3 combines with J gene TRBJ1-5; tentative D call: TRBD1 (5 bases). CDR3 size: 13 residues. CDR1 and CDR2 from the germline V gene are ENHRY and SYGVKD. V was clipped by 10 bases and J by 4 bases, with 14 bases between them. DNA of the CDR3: TGTGCCAGCGCAACAGGACCTAATCAGCCCCAGCATTTT. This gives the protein CASATGPNQPQHF.

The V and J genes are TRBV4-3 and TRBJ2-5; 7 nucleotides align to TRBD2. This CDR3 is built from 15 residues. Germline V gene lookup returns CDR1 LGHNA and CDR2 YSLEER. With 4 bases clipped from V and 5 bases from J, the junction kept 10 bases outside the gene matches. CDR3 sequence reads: CASSLASGGGETQYF. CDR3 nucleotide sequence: TGCGCCAGCAGCCTCGCCTCTGGGGGAGGGGAGACCCAGTACTTC.

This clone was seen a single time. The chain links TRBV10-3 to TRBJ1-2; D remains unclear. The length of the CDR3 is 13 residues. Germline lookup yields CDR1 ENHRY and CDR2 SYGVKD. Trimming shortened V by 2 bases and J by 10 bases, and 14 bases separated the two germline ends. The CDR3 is CAISEVEGGLYTF. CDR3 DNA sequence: TGTGCCATCAGTGAGGTGGAGGGTGGGCTCTACACCTTC.

Written as DNA, the CDR3 is TGTGCCAGTAGTATAAACCGGGGGGCAACTAATGAAAAACTGTTTTTT. Residues: CASSINRGATNEKLFF. The chain carries TRBV19 and TRBJ1-4; maybe TRBD1 (5 bases). There are 16 residues in the CDR3. V was pared by 2 bases and J by 0 bases, with 10 bases between. Germline V gene lookup returns CDR1 LNHDA and CDR2 SQIVND (reference sequence).

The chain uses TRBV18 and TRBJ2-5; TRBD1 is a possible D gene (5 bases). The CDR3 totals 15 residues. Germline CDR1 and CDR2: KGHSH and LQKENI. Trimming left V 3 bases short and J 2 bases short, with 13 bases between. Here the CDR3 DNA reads TGTGCCAGCTCACCTAGGACAAACCTACAAGAGACCCAGTACTTC. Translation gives CASSPRTNLQETQYF.

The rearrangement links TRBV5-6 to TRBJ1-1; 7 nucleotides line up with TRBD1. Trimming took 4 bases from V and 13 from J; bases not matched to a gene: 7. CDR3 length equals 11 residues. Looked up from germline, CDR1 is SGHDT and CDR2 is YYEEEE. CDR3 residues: CASSHRDRLFF. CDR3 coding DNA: TGTGCCAGCAGCCACCGGGACAGACTTTTCTTT.

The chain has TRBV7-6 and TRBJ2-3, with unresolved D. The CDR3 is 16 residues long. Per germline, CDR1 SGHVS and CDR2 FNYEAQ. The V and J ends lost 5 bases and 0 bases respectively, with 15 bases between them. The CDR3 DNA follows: TGTGCCAGCAGCCGTGACTTTGGAACTAGCACAGATACGCAGTATTTT. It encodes CASSRDFGTSTDTQYF.

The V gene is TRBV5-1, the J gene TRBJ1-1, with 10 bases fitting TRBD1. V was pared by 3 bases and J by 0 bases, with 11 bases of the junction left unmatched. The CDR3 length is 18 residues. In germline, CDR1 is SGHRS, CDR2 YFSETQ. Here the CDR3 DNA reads TGCGCCAGCAGCTCCCCCCCCGGGACAGGGGATTTGAACACTGAAGCTTTCTTT. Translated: CASSSPPGTGDLNTEAFF.

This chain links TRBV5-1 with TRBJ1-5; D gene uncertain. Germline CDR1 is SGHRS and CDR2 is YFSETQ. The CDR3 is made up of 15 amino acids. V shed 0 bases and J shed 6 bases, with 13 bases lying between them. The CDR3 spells CASSLGGSGAQPQHF. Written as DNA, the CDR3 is TGCGCCAGCAGCTTGGGGGGTAGCGGCGCTCAGCCCCAGCATTTT.

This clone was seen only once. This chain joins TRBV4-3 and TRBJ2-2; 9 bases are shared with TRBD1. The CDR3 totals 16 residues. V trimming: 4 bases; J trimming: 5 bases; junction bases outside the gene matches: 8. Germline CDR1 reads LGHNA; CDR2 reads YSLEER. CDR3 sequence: CASSLRGQGGTGELFF. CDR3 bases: TGCGCCAGCAGCCTTCGGGGACAGGGAGGTACCGGGGAGCTGTTTTTT.

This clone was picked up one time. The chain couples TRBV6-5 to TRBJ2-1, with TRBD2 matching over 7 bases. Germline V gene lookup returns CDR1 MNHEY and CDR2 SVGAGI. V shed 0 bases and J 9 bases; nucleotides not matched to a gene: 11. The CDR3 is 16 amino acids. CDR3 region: CASSYSGGEGRGEQFF. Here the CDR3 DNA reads TGTGCCAGCAGTTACTCGGGGGGGGAGGGCCGAGGTGAGCAGTTCTTC.

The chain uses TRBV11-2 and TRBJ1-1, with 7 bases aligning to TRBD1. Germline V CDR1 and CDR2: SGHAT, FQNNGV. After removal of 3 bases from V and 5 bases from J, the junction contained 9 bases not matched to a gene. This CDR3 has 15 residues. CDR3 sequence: CASSLTDRAGTEAFF. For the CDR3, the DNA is TGTGCCAGCAGCTTGACTGACAGGGCGGGTACTGAAGCTTTCTTT.

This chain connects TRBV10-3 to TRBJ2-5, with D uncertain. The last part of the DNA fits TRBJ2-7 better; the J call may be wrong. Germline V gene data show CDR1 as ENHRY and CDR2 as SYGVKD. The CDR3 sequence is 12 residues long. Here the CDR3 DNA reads TGTGCCATCAGTGAGGAGGCCTACGAGCAGTACTTC. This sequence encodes CAISEEAYEQYF.

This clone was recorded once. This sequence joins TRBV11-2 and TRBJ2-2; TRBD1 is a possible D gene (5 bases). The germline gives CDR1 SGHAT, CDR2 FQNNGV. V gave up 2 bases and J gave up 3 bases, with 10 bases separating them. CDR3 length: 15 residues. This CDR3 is CASSLFGHHTGELFF. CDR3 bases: TGTGCCAGCAGCTTATTCGGACACCACACCGGGGAGCTGTTTTTT. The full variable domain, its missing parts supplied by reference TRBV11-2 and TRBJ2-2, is EAGVAQSPRYKIIEKRQSVAFWCNPISGHATLYWYQQILGQGPKLLIQFQNNGVVDDSQLPKDRFSAERLKGVDSTLKIQPAKLEDSAVYLCASSLFGHHTGELFFGEGSRLTVL.

CDR3 bases: TGCGCCAGCACAACTAGCGGGTGGGAGACCCAGTACTTC. This encodes CASTTSGWETQYF. The gene calls are TRBV5-1 and TRBJ2-5; 9 nucleotides align to TRBD2. Unmatched junction bases numbered 5, after V lost 6 bases and J lost 5 bases. The germline CDR1 and CDR2 sequences are SGHRS and YFSETQ. The CDR3 has 13 residues.

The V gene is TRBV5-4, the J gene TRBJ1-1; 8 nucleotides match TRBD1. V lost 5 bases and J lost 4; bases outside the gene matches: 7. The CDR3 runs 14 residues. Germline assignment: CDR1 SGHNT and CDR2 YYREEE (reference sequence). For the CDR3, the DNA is TGTGCCAGCAGATTTACAGGGGGGGGCACTGAAGCTTTCTTT. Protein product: CASRFTGGGTEAFF. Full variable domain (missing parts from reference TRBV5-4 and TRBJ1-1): ETGVTQSPTHLIKTRGQQVTLRCSSQSGHNTVSWYQQALGQGPQFIFQYYREEENGRGNFPPRFSGLQFPNYSSELNVNALELDDSALYLCASRFTGGGTEAFFGQGTRLTVV.

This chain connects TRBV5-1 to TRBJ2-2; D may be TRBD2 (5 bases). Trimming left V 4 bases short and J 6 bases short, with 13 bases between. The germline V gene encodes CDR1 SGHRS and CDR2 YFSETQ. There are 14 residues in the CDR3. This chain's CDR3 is CASSESAGPGELFF. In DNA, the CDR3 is TGCGCCAGCAGCGAAAGCGCGGGCCCCGGGGAGCTGTTTTTT.

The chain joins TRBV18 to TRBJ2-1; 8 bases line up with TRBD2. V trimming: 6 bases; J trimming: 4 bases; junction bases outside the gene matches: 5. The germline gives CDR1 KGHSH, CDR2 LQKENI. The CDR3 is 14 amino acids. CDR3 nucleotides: TGTGCCAGCTCTCGGGGACTAGATTACAATGAGCAGTTCTTC. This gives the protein CASSRGLDYNEQFF.

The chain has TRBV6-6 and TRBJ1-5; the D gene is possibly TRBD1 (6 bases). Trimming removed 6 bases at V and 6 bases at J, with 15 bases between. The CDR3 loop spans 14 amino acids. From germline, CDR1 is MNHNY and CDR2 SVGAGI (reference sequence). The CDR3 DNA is TGTGCCAGCAGGGAGAGTGGGGGCGGTCAGCCCCAGCATTTT. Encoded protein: CASRESGGGQPQHF.

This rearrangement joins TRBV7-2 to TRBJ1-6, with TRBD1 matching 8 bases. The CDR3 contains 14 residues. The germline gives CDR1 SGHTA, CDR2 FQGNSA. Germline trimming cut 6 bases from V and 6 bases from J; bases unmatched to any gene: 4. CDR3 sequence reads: CASRLQGVNSPLHF. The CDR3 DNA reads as TGTGCCAGCAGGCTACAGGGGGTTAATTCACCCCTCCACTTT.

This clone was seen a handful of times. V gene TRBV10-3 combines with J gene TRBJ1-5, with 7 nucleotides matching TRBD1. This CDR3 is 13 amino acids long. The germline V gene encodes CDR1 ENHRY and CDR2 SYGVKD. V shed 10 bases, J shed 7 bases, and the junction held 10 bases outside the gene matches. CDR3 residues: CASWTGSYQPQHF. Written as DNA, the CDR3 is TGTGCCAGTTGGACAGGATCATACCAGCCCCAGCATTTT.

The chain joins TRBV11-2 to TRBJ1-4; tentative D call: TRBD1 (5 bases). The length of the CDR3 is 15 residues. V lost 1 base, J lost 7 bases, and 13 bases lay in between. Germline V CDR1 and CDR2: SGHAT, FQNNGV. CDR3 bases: TGTGCCAGCAGCTTAGGGGGGGTTAACGGTGAAAAACTGTTTTTT. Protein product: CASSLGGVNGEKLFF. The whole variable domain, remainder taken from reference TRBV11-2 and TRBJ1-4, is EAGVAQSPRYKIIEKRQSVAFWCNPISGHATLYWYQQILGQGPKLLIQFQNNGVVDDSQLPKDRFSAERLKGVDSTLKIQPAKLEDSAVYLCASSLGGVNGEKLFFGSGTQLSVL.

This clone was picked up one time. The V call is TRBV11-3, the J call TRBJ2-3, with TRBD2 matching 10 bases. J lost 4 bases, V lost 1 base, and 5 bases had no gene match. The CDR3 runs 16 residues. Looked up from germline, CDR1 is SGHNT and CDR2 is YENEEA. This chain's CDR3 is CASSLVVAGGSDTQYF. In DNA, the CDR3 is TGTGCCAGCAGCTTAGTAGTAGCGGGAGGCTCAGATACGCAGTATTTT.

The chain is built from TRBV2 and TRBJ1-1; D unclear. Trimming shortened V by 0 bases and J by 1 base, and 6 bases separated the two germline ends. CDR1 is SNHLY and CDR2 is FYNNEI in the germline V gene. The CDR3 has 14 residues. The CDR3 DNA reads TGTGCCAGCAGTGAAGCCCGACAGAACACTGAAGCTTTCTTT. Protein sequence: CASSEARQNTEAFF. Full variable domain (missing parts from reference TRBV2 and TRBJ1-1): EPEVTQTPSHQVTQMGQEVILRCVPISNHLYFYWYRQILGQKVEFLVSFYNNEISEKSEIFDDQFSVERPDGSNFTLKIRSTKLEDSAMYFCASSEARQNTEAFFGQGTRLTVV.

CDR3 DNA sequence: TGCGCCAGCCCTAGGGGGGGCCGGGAGACCCAGTACTTC. Its translation: CASPRGGRETQYF. The V call is TRBV10-2, the J call TRBJ2-5; D may be TRBD2 (7 bases). Germline assignment: CDR1 WSHSY and CDR2 SAAADI. Between the trimmed V and J ends, which lost 8 bases and 5 bases, there was a span of 15 bases. The CDR3 covers 13 residues.